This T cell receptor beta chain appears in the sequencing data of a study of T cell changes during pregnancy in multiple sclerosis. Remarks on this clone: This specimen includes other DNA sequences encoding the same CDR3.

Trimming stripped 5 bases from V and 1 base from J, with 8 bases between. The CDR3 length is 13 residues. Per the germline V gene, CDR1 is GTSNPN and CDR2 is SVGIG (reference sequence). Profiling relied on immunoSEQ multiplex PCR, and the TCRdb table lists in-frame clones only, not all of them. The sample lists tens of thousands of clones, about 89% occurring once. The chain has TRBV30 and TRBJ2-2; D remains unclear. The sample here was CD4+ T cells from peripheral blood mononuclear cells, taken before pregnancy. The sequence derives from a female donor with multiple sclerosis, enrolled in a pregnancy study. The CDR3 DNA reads TGTGCCTGGGACTCCGTGAACACCGGGGAGCTGTTTTTT. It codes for CAWDSVNTGELFF.